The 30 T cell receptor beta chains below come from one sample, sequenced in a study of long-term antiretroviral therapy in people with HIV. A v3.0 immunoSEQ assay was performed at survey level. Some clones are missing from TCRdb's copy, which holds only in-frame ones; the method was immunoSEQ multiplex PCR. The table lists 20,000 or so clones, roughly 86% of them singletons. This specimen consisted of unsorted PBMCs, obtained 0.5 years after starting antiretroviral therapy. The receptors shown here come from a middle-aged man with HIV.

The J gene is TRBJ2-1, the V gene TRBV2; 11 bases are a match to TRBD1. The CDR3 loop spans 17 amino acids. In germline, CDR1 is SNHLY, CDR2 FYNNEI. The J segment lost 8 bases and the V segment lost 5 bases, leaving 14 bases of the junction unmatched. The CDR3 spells CASSPSSGTGGYYEQFF. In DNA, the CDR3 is TGTGCCAGCAGTCCGTCCTCCGGGACAGGGGGATACTATGAGCAGTTCTTC.

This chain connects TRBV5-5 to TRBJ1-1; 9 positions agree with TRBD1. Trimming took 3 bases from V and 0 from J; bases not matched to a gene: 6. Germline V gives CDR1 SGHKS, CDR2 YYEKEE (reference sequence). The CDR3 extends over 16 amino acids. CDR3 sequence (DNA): TGTGCCAGCAGCTCCGGGACAGGGCTTATGAACACTGAAGCTTTCTTT. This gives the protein CASSSGTGLMNTEAFF.

Written as DNA, the CDR3 is TGTGCCAGTAGCCGGCAGGGGCCTGCTTTGAACACTGAAGCTTTCTTT. Protein: CASSRQGPALNTEAFF. This sequence joins TRBV19 and TRBJ1-1; D may be TRBD1 (6 bases). The CDR3 loop spans 16 amino acids. The germline V gene encodes CDR1 LNHDA and CDR2 SQIVND (reference sequence). Between the trimmed V and J ends, which lost 6 bases and 0 bases, there was a span of 17 bases.

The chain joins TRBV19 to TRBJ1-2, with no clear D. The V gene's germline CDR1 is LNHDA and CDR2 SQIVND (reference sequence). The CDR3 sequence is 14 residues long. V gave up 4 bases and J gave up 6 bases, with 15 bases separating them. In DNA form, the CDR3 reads TGTGCCAGTAGTACCTACTCGGGTGGCGATGGCTACACCTTC. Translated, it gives CASSTYSGGDGYTF.

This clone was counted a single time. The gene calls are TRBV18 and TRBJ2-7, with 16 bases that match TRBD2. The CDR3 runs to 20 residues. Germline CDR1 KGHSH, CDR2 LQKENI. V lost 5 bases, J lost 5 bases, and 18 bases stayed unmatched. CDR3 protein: CASSSLGTSGRGPVLDEQYF. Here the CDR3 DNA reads TGTGCCAGCTCATCCCTAGGGACTAGCGGGAGGGGTCCGGTTTTGGACGAGCAGTACTTC.

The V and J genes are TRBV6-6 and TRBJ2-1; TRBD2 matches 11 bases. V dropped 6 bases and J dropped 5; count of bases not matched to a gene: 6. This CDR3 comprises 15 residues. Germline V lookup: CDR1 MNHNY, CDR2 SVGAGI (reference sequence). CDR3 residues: CASSLAGGLNNEQFF. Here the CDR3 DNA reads TGTGCCAGCAGCTTAGCGGGGGGGCTCAACAATGAGCAGTTCTTC.

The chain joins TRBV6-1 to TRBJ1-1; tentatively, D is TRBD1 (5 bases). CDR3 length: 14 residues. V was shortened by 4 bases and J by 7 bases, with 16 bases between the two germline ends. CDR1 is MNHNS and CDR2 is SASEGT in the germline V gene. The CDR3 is CASSALQGISEAFF. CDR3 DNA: TGTGCCAGCAGTGCCCTTCAGGGTATCAGTGAAGCTTTCTTT.

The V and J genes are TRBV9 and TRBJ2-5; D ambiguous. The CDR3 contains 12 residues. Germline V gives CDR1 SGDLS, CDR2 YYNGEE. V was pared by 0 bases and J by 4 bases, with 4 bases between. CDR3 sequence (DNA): TGTGCCAGCAGCGTAGTCGGAGAGACCCAGTACTTC. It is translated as CASSVVGETQYF.

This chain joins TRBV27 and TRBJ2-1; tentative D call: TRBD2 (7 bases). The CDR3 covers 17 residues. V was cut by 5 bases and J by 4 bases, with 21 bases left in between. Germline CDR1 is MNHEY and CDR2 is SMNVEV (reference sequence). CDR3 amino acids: CASSPSPGGGTYNEQFF. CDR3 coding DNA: TGTGCCAGCAGTCCATCCCCTGGGGGAGGGACATACAATGAGCAGTTCTTC.

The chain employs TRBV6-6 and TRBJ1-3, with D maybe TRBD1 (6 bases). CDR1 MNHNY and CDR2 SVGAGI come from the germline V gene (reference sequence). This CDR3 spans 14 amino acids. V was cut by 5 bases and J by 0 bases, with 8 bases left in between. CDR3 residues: CASSPGVSGNTIYF. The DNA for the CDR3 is TGTGCCAGCAGTCCAGGGGTCTCTGGAAACACCATATATTTT.

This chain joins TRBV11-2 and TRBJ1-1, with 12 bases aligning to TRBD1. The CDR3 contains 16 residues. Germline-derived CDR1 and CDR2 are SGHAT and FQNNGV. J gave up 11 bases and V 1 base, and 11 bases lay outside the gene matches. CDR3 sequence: CASSLGYGTGGPGAFF. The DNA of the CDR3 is TGTGCCAGCAGCTTAGGATACGGGACAGGGGGCCCGGGGGCTTTCTTT.

The CDR3 coding sequence is TGTGCCGGCCAGGGACGGACCTACGAGCAGTACTTC. It is translated as CAGQGRTYEQYF. The J gene is TRBJ2-7, the V gene TRBV30; D may be TRBD1 or TRBD2 (5 bases each). The CDR3 is made up of 12 amino acids. The germline V and J ends were trimmed by 8 bases and 2 bases, with 13 bases remaining between them. CDR1 is GTSNPN, CDR2 SVGIG, per germline (reference sequence).

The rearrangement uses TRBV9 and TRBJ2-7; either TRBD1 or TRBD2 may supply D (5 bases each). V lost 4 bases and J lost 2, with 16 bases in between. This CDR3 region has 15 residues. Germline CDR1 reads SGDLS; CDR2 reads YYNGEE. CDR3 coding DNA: TGTGCCAGCAGCCTCGCCGGGACGGGGACCTACGAGCAGTACTTC. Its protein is CASSLAGTGTYEQYF.

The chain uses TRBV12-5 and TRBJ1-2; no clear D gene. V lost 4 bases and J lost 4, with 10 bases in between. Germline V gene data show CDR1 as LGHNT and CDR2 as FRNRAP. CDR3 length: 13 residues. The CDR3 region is CASGSLISYGYTF. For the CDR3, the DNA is TGTGCTAGTGGTTCCCTGATCAGCTATGGCTACACCTTC. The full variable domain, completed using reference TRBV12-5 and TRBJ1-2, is DARVTQTPRHKVTEMGQEVTMRCQPILGHNTVFWYRQTMMQGLELLAYFRNRAPLDDSGMPKDRFSAEMPDATLATLKIQPSEPRDSAVYFCASGSLISYGYTFGSGTRLTVV.

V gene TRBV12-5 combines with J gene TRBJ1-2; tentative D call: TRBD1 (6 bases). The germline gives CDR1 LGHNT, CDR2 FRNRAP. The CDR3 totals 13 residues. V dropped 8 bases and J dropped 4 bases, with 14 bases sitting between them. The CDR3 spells CASSEGTLYGYTF. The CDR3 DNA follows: TGTGCTAGTTCAGAGGGGACACTCTATGGCTACACCTTC.

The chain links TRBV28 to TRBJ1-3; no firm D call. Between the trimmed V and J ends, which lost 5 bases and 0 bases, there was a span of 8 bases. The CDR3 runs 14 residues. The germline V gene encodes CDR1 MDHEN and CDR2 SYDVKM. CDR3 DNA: TGTGCCAGCAGTATTCACAGCTCTGGAAACACCATATATTTT. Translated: CASSIHSSGNTIYF.

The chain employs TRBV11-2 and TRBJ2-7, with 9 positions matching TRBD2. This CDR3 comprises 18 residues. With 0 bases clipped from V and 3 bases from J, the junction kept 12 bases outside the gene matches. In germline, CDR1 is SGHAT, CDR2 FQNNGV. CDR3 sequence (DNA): TGTGCCAGCAGCTTAGAAAGTCGAGGACTAGCGAGCAACTACGAGCAGTACTTC. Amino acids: CASSLESRGLASNYEQYF.

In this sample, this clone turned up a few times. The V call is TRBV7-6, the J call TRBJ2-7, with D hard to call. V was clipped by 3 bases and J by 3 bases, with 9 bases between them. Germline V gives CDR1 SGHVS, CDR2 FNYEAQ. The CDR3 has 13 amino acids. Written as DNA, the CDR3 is TGTGCCAGCAGCTTCCATACGGGCTACGAGCAGTACTTC. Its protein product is CASSFHTGYEQYF.

The CDR3 region is CASSSRVGGNQPQHF. The DNA of the CDR3 is TGTGCCAGCAGTTCCAGGGTAGGGGGGAATCAGCCCCAGCATTTT. The chain couples TRBV2 to TRBJ1-5; D might be TRBD1 (6 bases). V lost 5 bases to trimming and J lost 4 bases, with 15 bases between them. CDR3 size: 15 residues. The germline CDR1 and CDR2 sequences are SNHLY and FYNNEI.

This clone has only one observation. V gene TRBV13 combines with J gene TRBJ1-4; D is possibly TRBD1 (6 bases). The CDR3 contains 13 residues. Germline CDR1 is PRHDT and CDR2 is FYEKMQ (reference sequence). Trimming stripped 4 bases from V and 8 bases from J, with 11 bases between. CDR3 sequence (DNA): TGTGCCAGCAGCTCGGGGACATCCGAAAAACTGTTTTTT. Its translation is CASSSGTSEKLFF.

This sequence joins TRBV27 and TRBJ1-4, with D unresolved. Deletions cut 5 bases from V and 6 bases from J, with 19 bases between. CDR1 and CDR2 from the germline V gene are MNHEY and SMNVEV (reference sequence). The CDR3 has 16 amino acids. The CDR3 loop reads CASSPRGPSLYEKLFF. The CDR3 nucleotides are TGTGCCAGCAGTCCCCGGGGTCCATCACTTTATGAAAAACTGTTTTTT.

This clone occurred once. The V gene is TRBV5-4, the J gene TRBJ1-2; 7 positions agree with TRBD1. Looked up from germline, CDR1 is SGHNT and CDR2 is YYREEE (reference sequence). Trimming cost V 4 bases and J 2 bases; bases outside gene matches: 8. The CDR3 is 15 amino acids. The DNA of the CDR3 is TGTGCCAGCAGCCAACCTACAGGGGAAAACTATGGCTACACCTTC. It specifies CASSQPTGENYGYTF.

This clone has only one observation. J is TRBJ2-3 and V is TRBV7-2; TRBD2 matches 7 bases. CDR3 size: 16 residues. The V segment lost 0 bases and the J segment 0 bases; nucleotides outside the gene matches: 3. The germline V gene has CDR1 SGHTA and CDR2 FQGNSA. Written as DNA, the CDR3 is TGTGCCAGCAGCTTAGCGGCTAGCGGAAGCACAGATACGCAGTATTTT. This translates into CASSLAASGSTDTQYF.

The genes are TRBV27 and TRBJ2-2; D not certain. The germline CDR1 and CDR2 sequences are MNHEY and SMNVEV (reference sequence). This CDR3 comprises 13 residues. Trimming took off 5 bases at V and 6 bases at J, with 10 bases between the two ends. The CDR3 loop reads CASSPAVAGELFF. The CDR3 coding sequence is TGTGCCAGCAGTCCCGCCGTCGCCGGGGAGCTGTTTTTT.

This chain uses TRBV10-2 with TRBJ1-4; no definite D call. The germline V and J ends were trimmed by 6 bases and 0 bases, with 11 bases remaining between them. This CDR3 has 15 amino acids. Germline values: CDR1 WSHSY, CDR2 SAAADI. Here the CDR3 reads CASRSSSATNEKLFF. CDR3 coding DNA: TGCGCCAGCAGATCTTCCAGTGCAACTAATGAAAAACTGTTTTTT.

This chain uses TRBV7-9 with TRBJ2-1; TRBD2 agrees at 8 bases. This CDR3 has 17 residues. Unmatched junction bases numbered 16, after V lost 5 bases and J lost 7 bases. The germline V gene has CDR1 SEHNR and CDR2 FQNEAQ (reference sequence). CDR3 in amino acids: CASSSSPSGPAKNEQFF. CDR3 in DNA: TGTGCCAGCAGCAGCTCACCTAGCGGGCCAGCGAAAAATGAGCAGTTCTTC.

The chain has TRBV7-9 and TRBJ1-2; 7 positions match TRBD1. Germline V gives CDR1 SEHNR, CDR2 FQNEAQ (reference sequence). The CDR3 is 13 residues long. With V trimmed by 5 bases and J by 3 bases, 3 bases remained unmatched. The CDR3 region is CASSQDRYYGYTF. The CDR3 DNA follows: TGTGCCAGCAGCCAGGACAGGTACTATGGCTACACCTTC.

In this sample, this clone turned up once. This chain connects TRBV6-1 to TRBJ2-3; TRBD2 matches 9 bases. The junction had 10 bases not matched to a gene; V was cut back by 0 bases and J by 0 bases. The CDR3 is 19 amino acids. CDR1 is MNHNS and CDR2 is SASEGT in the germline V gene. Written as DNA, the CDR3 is TGTGCCAGCAGTGAAGCGTGGGCGGGAGGGTTTTCTAGCACAGATACGCAGTATTTT. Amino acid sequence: CASSEAWAGGFSSTDTQYF.

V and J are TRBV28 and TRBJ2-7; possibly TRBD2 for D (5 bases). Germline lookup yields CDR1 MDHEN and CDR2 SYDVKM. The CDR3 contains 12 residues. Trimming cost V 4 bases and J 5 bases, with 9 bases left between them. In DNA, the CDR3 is TGTGCCAGCAGTTCAACTAGGGACGAGCAGTACTTC. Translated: CASSSTRDEQYF.

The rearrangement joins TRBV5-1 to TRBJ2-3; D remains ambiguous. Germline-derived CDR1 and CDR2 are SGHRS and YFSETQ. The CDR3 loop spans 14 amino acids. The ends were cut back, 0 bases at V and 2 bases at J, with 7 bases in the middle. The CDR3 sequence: CASSLGHPTDTQYF. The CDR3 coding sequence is TGCGCCAGCAGCTTGGGACACCCCACAGATACGCAGTATTTT.